This TCR beta chain was found in a study of T cell responses to AZD1222 COVID-19 vaccine. Across the study: The study pooled second doses at about 4 or about 12 weeks. Study-wide points: A mostly white British donor set with more females was recruited, and clonal diversity was possibly underestimated. Regions left unmutated in variants are reportedly the target of nearly half of spike-specific TCRs. Vaccination with two AZD1222 doses was followed by a rise in Spike-specific TCR breadth and depth.

Sequencing used immunoSEQ multiplex PCR; TCRdb keeps in-frame clones, though not all of them. The table lists roughly 100,000 clones, 90% of them singletons. Worth noting for this clone: What it binds is not known. Other DNA sequences of this sample code for an identical CDR3.

Trimming cost V 4 bases and J 2 bases; bases outside gene matches: 10. This CDR3 contains 17 residues. Germline loops: CDR1 SGHRS, CDR2 YFSETQ. The sample here was peripheral blood, taken on day 0 of AZD1222 vaccination. The TCR originated in an adult in good health. The genes are TRBV5-1 and TRBJ2-2; 8 bases match TRBD1. The CDR3: CASSPDPSGGNTGELFF. The CDR3 DNA reads TGCGCCAGCAGCCCCGATCCTTCAGGGGGCAACACCGGGGAGCTGTTTTTT.